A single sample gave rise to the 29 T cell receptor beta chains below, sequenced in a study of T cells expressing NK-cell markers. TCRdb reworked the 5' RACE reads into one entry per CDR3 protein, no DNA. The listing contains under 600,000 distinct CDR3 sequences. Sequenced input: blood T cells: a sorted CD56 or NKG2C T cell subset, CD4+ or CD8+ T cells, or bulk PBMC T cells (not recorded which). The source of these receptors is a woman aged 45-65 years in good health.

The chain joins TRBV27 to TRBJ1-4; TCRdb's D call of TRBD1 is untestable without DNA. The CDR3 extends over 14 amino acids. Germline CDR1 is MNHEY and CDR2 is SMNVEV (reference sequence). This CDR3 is CASSILQGNEKLFF. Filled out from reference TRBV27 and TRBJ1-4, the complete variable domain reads EAQVTQNPRYLITVTGKKLTVTCSQNMNHEYMSWYRQDPGLGLRQIYYSMNVEVTDKGDVPEGYKVSRKEKRNFPLILESPSPNQTSLYFCASSILQGNEKLFFGSGTQLSVL.

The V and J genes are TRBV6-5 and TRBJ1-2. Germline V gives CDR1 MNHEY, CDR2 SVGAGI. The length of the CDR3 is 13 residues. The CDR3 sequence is CASSYGVFYGYTF.

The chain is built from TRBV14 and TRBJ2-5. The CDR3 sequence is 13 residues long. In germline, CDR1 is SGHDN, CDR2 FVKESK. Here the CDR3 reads CASSQGWRETQYF.

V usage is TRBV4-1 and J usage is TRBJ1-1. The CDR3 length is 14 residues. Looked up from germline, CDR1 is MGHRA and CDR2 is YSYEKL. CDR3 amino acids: CASSQDGGGGEAFF.

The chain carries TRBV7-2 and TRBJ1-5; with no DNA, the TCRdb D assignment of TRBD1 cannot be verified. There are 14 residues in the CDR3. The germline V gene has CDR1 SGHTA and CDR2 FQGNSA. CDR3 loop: CASSPLVSNQPQHF.

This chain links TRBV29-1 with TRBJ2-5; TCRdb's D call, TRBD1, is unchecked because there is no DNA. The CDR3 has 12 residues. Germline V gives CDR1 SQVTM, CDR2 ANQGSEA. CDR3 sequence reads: CSGRQAQETQYF.

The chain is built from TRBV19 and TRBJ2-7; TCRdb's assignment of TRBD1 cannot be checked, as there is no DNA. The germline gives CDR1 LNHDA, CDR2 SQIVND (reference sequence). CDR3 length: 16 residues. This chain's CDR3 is CASSIDITGQAYEQYF.

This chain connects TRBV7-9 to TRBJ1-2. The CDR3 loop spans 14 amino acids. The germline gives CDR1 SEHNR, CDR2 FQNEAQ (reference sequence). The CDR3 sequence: CASSFPGVHYGYTF.

CDR3: CASDRRDRTPGGNTIYF. This chain uses TRBV12-3 or TRBV12-4 with TRBJ1-3; TCRdb lists TRBD1, though no DNA is available to test this call. This CDR3 is 17 amino acids long.

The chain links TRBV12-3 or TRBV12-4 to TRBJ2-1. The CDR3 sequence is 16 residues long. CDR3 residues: CASSLGTRASYNEQFF.

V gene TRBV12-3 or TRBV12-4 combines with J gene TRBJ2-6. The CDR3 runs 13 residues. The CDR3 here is CASSLTGANVLTF.

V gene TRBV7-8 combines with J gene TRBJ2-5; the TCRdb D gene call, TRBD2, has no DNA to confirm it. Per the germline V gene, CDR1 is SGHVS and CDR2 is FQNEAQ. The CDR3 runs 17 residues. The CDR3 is CASRSTSGRALEETQYF.

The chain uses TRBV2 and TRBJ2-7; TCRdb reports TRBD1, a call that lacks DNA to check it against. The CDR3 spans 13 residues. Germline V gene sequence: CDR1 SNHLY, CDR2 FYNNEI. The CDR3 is CASSVPIQYEQYF.

The CDR3 loop reads CSARESRYNEQFF. V and J are TRBV20-1 and TRBJ2-1. Germline V lookup: CDR1 DFQATT, CDR2 SNEGSKA (reference sequence). CDR3 length: 13 amino acids.

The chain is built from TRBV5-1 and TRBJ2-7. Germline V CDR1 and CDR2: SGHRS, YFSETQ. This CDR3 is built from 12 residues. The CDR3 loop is CASSSDLIEQYF.

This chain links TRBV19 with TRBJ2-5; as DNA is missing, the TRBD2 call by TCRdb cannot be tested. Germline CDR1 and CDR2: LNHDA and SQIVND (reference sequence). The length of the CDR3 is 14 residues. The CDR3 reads CASSVLAGEETQYF.

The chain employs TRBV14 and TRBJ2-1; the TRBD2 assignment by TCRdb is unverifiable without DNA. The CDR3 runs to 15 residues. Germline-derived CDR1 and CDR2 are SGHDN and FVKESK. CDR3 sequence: CASSQELAEYNEQFF.

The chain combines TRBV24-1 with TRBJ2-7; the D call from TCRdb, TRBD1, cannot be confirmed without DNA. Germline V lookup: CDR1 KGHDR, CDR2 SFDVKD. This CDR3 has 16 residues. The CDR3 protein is CATSDSHGTGRHEQYF.

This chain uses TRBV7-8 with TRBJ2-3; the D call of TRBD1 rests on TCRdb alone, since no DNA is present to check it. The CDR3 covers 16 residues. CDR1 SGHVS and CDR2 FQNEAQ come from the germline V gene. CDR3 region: CASSPLVSGATDTQYF.

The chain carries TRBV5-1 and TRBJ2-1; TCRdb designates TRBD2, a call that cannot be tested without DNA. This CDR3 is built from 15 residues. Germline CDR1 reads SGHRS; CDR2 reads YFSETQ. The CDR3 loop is CASSLRRRGVDEQFF.

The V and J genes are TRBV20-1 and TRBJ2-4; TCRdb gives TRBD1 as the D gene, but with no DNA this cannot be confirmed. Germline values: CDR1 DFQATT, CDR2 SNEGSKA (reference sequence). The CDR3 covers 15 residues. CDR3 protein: CSARAQGTSKNIQYF.

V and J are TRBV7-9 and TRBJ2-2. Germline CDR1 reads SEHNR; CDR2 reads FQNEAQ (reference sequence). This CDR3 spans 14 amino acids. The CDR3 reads CASSLEGYAGELFF. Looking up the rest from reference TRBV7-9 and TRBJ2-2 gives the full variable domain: DTGVSQNPRHKITKRGQNVTFRCDPISEHNRLYWYRQTLGQGPEFLTYFQNEAQLEKSRLLSDRFSAERPKGSFSTLEIQRTEQGDSAMYLCASSLEGYAGELFFGEGSRLTVL.

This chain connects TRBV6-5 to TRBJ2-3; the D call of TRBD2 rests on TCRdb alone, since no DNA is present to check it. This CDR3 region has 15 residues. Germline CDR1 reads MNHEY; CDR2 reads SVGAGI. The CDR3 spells CASSYSAGLADTQYF.

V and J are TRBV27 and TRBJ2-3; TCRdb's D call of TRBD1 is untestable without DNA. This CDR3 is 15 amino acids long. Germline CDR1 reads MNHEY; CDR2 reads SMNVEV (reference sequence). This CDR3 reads CASSLGGENTDTQYF.

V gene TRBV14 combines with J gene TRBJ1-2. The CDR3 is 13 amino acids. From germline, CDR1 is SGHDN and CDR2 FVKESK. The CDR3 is CASSPNSLGGYTF.

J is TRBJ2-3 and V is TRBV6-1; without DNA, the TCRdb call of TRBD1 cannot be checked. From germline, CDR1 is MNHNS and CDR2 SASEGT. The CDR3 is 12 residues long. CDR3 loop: CASSPGAGTQYF.

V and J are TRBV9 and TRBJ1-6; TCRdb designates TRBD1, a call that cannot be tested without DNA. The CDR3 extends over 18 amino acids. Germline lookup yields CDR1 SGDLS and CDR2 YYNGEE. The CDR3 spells CASSALWGTGREVEPLHF.

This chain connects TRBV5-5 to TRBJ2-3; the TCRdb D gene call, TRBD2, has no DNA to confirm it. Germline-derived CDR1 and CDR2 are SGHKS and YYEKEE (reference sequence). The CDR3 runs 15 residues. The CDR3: CASRRAGAWTDTQYF.

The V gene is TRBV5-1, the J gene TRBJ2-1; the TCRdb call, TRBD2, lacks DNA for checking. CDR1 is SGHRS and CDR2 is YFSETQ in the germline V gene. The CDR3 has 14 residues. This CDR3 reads CASSLAGGTNEQFF.